This T cell receptor (beta chain) derives from a study of PD-1 blockade in classical Hodgkin lymphoma. V lost 2 bases, J lost 4 bases, and 14 bases stayed unmatched. The CDR3 length is 18 residues. The germline V gene encodes CDR1 SGHDT and CDR2 YYEEEE. Using immunoSEQ multiplex PCR, the repertoire was profiled, and TCRdb retains in-frame clones only, with some absent. The data show under 25,000 clones, approximately 80% seen once. As for time point: cycle 4 day 1 (C4D1), after more than five weeks of nivolumab. After autologous stem cell transplantation all patients relapsed, and prior brentuximab vedotin exposure differed between cohorts. Classifying best responses yielded complete response, partial response or progressive disease.

This receptor was obtained from a human donor with classical Hodgkin lymphoma. The material was peripheral blood mononuclear cells (PBMCs), obtained before the fourth cycle of nivolumab. The J gene is TRBJ2-2, the V gene TRBV5-6; TRBD2 aligns across 7 bases. The CDR3 DNA sequence: TGTGCCAGCAGCTTTCGTCTCGGCGGGAGATGGACCACCGGGGAGCTGTTTTTT. Its protein is CASSFRLGGRWTTGELFF.